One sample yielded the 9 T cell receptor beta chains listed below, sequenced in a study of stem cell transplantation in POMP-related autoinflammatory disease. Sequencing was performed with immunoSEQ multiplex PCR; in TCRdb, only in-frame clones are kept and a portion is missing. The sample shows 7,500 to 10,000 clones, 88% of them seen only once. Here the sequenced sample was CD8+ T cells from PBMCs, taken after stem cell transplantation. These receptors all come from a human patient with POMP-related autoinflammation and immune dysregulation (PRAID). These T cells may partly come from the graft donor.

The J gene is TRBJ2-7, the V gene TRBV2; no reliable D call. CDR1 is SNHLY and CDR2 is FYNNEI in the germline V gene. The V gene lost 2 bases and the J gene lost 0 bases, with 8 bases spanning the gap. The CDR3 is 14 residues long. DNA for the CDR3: TGTGCCAGCAGTGAATTGGCTAGCTCCTACGAGCAGTACTTC. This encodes CASSELASSYEQYF.

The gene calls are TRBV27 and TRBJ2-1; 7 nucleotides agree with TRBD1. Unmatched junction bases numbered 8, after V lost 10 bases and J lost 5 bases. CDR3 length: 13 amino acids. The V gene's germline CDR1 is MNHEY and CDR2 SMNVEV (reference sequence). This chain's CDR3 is CATGTDFNNEQFF. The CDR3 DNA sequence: TGTGCCACCGGGACAGACTTCAACAATGAGCAGTTCTTC.

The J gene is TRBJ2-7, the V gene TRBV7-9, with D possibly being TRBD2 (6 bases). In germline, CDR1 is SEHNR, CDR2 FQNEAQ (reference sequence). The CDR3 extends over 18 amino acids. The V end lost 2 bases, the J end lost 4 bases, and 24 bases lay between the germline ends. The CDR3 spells CASSLYGTQGSLGYEQYF. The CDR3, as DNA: TGTGCCAGCAGCTTATACGGGACTCAAGGCTCTTTAGGATACGAGCAGTACTTC. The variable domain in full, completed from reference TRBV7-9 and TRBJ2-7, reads DTGVSQNPRHKITKRGQNVTFRCDPISEHNRLYWYRQTLGQGPEFLTYFQNEAQLEKSRLLSDRFSAERPKGSFSTLEIQRTEQGDSAMYLCASSLYGTQGSLGYEQYFGPGTRLTVT.

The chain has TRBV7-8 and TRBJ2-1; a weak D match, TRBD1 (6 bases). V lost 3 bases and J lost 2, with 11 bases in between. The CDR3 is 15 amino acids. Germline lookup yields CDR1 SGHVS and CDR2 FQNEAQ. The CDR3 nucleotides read TGTGCCAGCAGCTTGACAGGTTCCGCCTACAATGAGCAGTTCTTC. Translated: CASSLTGSAYNEQFF.

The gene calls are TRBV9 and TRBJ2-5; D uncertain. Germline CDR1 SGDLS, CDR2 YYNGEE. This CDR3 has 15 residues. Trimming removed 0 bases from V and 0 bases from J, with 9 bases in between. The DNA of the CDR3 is TGTGCCAGCAGCGTAGGCCAGAAGGACCAAGAGACCCAGTACTTC. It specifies CASSVGQKDQETQYF.

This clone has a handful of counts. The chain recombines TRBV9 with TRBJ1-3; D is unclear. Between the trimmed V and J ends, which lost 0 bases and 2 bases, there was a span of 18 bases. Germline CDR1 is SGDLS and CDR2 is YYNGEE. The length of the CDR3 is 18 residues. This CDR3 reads CASSVGAGTTFAGNTIYF. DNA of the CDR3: TGTGCCAGCAGCGTAGGGGCTGGCACTACATTCGCTGGAAACACCATATATTTT.

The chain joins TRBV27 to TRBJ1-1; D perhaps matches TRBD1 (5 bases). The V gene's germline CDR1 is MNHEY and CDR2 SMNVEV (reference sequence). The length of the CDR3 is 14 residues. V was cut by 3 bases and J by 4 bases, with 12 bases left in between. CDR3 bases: TGTGCCAGCAGTTTCCATGGGGGTACCACTGAAGCTTTCTTT. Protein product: CASSFHGGTTEAFF.

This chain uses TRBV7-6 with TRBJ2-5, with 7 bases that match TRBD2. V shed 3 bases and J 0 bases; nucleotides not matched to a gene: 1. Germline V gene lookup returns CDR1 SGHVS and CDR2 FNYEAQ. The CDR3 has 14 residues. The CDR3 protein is CASSLGLNQETQYF. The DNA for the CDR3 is TGTGCCAGCAGCTTGGGACTAAACCAAGAGACCCAGTACTTC.

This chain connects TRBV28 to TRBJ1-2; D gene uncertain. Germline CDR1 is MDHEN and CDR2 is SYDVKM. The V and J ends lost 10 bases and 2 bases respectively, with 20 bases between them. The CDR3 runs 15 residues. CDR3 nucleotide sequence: TGTGCCACCCTCCGTGCGGGCGGCAGAAACTATGGCTACACCTTC. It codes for CATLRAGGRNYGYTF.